This T cell receptor beta chain was captured in a study of identical twins (TCRdb year 2016). Regarding the study in general: To test whether fetal clonotypes persist, the study used deep sequencing on TCR alpha and beta repertoires from monozygotic twins, unrelated adults of various ages, and cord blood. To rule out contamination, the twin experiments were replicated at different times with different library preparation protocols.

To note about this clonotype: The antigen this receptor binds is unknown. No clone much larger than this one lies a single base away; base qualities are absent.

Broader findings and caveats from the paper: Out-of-frame TCR alpha sequences shared between twins showed an excess of low generation-probability sequences compared with coincidental sharing between unrelated individuals. Zero-insertion analyses could be partly confounded by invariant T cells such as MAIT and iNKT, although diverse VJ usage argued against such confounding for most clonotypes. In monozygotic twins, recombination models systematically underestimated out-of-frame TCR alpha sharing, but the models matched the sharing seen between unrelated individuals. Fewer insertions were carried by abundant cord blood beta clonotypes, a similar but weaker trend appeared in young adult naive repertoires, and no such trend appeared in memory repertoires. Because the same donors could not be followed over many years, the conclusions depended on cross-sectional statistical analysis. Excess twin sharing in beta out-of-frame sequences was weaker because fewer shared sequences lowered the signal-to-noise ratio.

V is cut by 0 bases and J by 2 bases, and the space between the germline ends is 7 bases. Its CDR3 holds 14 amino acids, cysteine through phenylalanine. Here the CDR3 DNA is all that survives: 42 bases in frame from base 1. CDR1 SGDLS and CDR2 YYNGEE are derived from the germline V gene. All donors were healthy Caucasians. Library preparation employed 5' RACE. Reads for this sample came from an Illumina HiSeq 2000. A universal primer binding site was introduced by template switching, and a unique molecular identifier was present in the final cDNA, enabling accurate counting of TCR cDNA molecules. First-strand cDNA for TCR alpha and beta chains was synthesized from specific primers in the conserved constant-segment region. To control for contamination, each cDNA library was double barcoded with a SMART-Mk sample barcode plus Illumina barcodes. TruSeq adapter sequences and Illumina sample barcodes were added in two successive PCR steps. TCR alpha and beta cDNA libraries were sequenced on the Illumina HiSeq platform with custom primers. The paper's data handling went like this. MiGEC was used to process raw reads and extract unique molecular identifiers, and MiXCR was used to find CDR3 positions. For each individual, recombination models were inferred using an EM algorithm with the repgenHMM and IGoR tools. The analysis of shared clonotypes was done with the tcR package in R, with sharing normalized by the product of cloneset sizes. To study raw recombination without the effects of thymic and clonal selection, out-of-frame nonproductive sequences were analyzed. TCRdb itself trimmed the public reads at Q25 with fastp, ran MiXCR and retained productive beta chains. Duplicate CDR3 protein sequences are folded into a single record with the most common DNA and genes. The V and J calls shown here were made by TCRdb, not taken from the authors' results. The sample table records roughly 1,500,000 distinct CDR3 sequences; about 30% of these occur just once. The ten top clones hold around 0.3% of the sample.

The sample taken for sequencing was cord blood. The source is a newborn girl in good health. The V and J genes are TRBV9 and TRBJ2-3, with the D gene uncertain. The CDR3 sequence is CASSVVSFTDTQYF. The sequenced DNA is TGTGCCAGCAGCGTAGTTTCTTTCACAGATACGCAGTATTTT.